This entry lists 29 T cell receptor beta chains sequenced from one sample in a study of blood T cell repertoires in COVID-19 (TCRdb year 2020). Library preparation employed the immunoSEQ multiplex PCR assay. TCRdb's version of the immuneACCESS table is confined to in-frame rearrangements and falls short of the full clone set. An unresolved V gene accounts for under half of the shortfall where checked; the remainder is of unknown origin. The sample table contains approximately 110,000 clones; only one count was recorded for 70% to 85% of them. Clones ranked in the top ten supply under 8% of the sample. The sample was peripheral blood. The origin of the receptors is a woman aged 80 or over with active or convalescent COVID-19.

This chain joins TRBV30 and TRBJ1-1; D is undetermined. Trimming removed 0 bases from V and 3 bases from J, with 5 bases in between. Germline V CDR1 and CDR2: GTSNPN, SVGIG (reference sequence). The CDR3 spans 12 residues. CDR3 DNA sequence: TGTGCCTGGAGTGTACTTTACACTGAAGCTTTCTTT. Its protein is CAWSVLYTEAFF.

This clone has just one count. CDR3 region: CASSPRMEGGYTF. For the CDR3, the DNA is TGTGCCAGCAGCCCCCGAATGGAGGGGGGCTACACCTTC. The chain joins TRBV11-1 to TRBJ1-2, with TRBD1 as a possible D gene (5 bases). Trimming took off 5 bases at V and 8 bases at J, with 15 bases between the two ends. The CDR3 contains 13 residues. CDR1 is SGHAT, CDR2 FQDESV, per germline (reference sequence).

The chain has TRBV28 and TRBJ2-1; D is possibly TRBD2 (6 bases). V shed 1 base and J shed 5 bases, with 15 bases lying between them. Looked up from germline, CDR1 is MDHEN and CDR2 is SYDVKM. CDR3 length equals 16 residues. DNA of the CDR3: TGTGCCAGCAGTTTATTGTCGGGGGTGCCTGACAATGAGCAGTTCTTC. This codes for CASSLLSGVPDNEQFF.

The chain has TRBV7-9 and TRBJ1-2; perhaps TRBD1 as D (5 bases). The CDR3 consists of 13 residues. The germline CDR1 and CDR2 sequences are SEHNR and FQNEAQ (reference sequence). Trimming pared 3 bases from V and 7 bases from J, leaving 12 bases between. CDR3 in amino acids: CASSFWAGSGYTF. Written as DNA, the CDR3 is TGTGCCAGCAGCTTTTGGGCAGGGTCTGGCTACACCTTC. The full variable domain, with the rest looked up from reference TRBV7-9 and TRBJ1-2, is DTGVSQNPRHKITKRGQNVTFRCDPISEHNRLYWYRQTLGQGPEFLTYFQNEAQLEKSRLLSDRFSAERPKGSFSTLEIQRTEQGDSAMYLCASSFWAGSGYTFGSGTRLTVV.

This clone has only one observation. V gene TRBV5-6 combines with J gene TRBJ1-1; no firm D call. This CDR3 has 14 residues. V gave up 3 bases and J gave up 1 base, with 10 bases separating them. The germline CDR1 and CDR2 sequences are SGHDT and YYEEEE. The DNA of the CDR3 is TGTGCCAGCAGCTCCTTAAGCGGGAACACTGAAGCTTTCTTT. The encoded protein is CASSSLSGNTEAFF.

This chain joins TRBV9 and TRBJ2-1, with 9 bases aligning to TRBD2. This CDR3 has 15 amino acids. V shed 3 bases, J shed 3 bases, and the junction held 4 bases outside the gene matches. The germline gives CDR1 SGDLS, CDR2 YYNGEE. This CDR3 reads CASSGVAGVYNEQFF. CDR3 DNA sequence: TGTGCCAGCAGCGGTGTAGCGGGGGTCTACAATGAGCAGTTCTTC.

The gene calls are TRBV6-1 and TRBJ2-1, with D possibly matching TRBD1 (5 bases). Between the trimmed V and J ends, which lost 4 bases and 4 bases, there was a span of 17 bases. Germline V lookup: CDR1 MNHNS, CDR2 SASEGT. This CDR3 has 16 residues. The CDR3 sequence: CASSVSSGSPYNEQFF. The DNA of the CDR3 is TGTGCCAGCAGTGTGAGCTCAGGGTCGCCTTACAATGAGCAGTTCTTC.

The chain combines TRBV27 with TRBJ1-5; 7 bases line up with TRBD1. The trim removed 6 bases at V and 2 bases at J, leaving 4 bases unmatched. Germline V gene data show CDR1 as MNHEY and CDR2 as SMNVEV (reference sequence). This CDR3 contains 14 residues. CDR3 bases: TGTGCCAGCAGAGATACAGGGGGCAATCAGCCCCAGCATTTT. Its translation is CASRDTGGNQPQHF.

The chain has TRBV5-6 and TRBJ2-1, with 8 bases matching TRBD2. V was pared by 6 bases and J by 7 bases, with 6 bases of the junction left unmatched. Germline V gives CDR1 SGHDT, CDR2 YYEEEE. CDR3 size: 13 residues. The CDR3 region is CASTPGTRNEQFF. The DNA for the CDR3 is TGTGCCAGCACCCCGGGGACTAGGAATGAGCAGTTCTTC.

This rearrangement joins TRBV5-1 to TRBJ2-2; maybe TRBD2 (6 bases). The CDR3 is made up of 15 amino acids. CDR1 is SGHRS, CDR2 YFSETQ, per germline. V was pared by 5 bases and J by 3 bases, with 14 bases between. The CDR3 here is CASSSSTGDTGELFF. CDR3 nucleotide sequence: TGCGCCAGCAGTAGTAGTACGGGAGACACCGGGGAGCTGTTTTTT.

The J gene is TRBJ2-7, the V gene TRBV6-5; the match to TRBD1 covers 9 bases. The CDR3 totals 15 residues. CDR1 and CDR2 (germline): MNHEY, SVGAGI. The V and J ends lost 4 bases and 5 bases, in that order; junction bases with no gene match: 9. CDR3: CASSWDRERVNEQYF. In DNA, the CDR3 is TGTGCCAGCAGTTGGGACAGGGAGAGGGTCAACGAGCAGTACTTC.

This clone showed up just once. The chain employs TRBV28 and TRBJ2-7; 13 nucleotides agree with TRBD2. Looked up from germline, CDR1 is MDHEN and CDR2 is SYDVKM. The J segment lost 2 bases and the V segment lost 6 bases, leaving 7 bases of the junction unmatched. The CDR3 runs to 16 residues. The CDR3 DNA reads as TGTGCCAGCAGCCCTATTACTAGCGGGAGGGCCTACGAGCAGTACTTC. Residues: CASSPITSGRAYEQYF. The full variable domain, its missing parts supplied by reference TRBV28 and TRBJ2-7, is DVKVTQSSRYLVKRTGEKVFLECVQDMDHENMFWYRQDPGLGLRLIYFSYDVKMKEKGDIPEGYSVSREKKERFSLILESASTNQTSMYLCASSPITSGRAYEQYFGPGTRLTVT.

The chain recombines TRBV5-5 with TRBJ2-7; 7 nucleotides line up with TRBD1. The CDR3 has 15 residues. Looked up from germline, CDR1 is SGHKS and CDR2 is YYEKEE (reference sequence). V shed 1 base and J 6 bases; nucleotides not matched to a gene: 10. As DNA, the CDR3 is TGTGCCAGCAGCTTGAGGGGGACAGCCCCAGGCGAGCAGTACTTC. Protein: CASSLRGTAPGEQYF.

The rearrangement uses TRBV9 and TRBJ2-7; 8 bases fit TRBD2. After removal of 1 base from V and 2 bases from J, the junction contained 2 bases not matched to a gene. This CDR3 is 14 amino acids long. Germline loops: CDR1 SGDLS, CDR2 YYNGEE. The chain's CDR3 is CASSVTGGPYEQYF. The DNA for the CDR3 is TGTGCCAGCAGCGTAACGGGAGGGCCCTACGAGCAGTACTTC.

The gene calls are TRBV28 and TRBJ1-4; 7 bases line up with TRBD1. CDR1 and CDR2 from the germline V gene are MDHEN and SYDVKM. The CDR3 contains 13 residues. With V trimmed by 7 bases and J by 4 bases, 3 bases remained unmatched. CDR3 nucleotides: TGTGCCAGCATCCAGGGGGGTAATGAAAAACTGTTTTTT. It yields the protein CASIQGGNEKLFF.

This clone was seen only once. The chain recombines TRBV29-1 with TRBJ1-1; 9 bases match TRBD1. This CDR3 region has 14 residues. The V and J ends lost 4 bases and 5 bases, in that order; junction bases with no gene match: 8. Germline V gene lookup returns CDR1 SQVTM and CDR2 ANQGSEA. CDR3 in DNA: TGCAGCGTTGCCGAACAGGGGGCAGGTACTGAAGCTTTCTTT. As protein: CSVAEQGAGTEAFF.

The CDR3 DNA reads as TGTGCCAGCGAGGGATCAACTAATGAAAAACTGTTTTTT. Translation gives CASEGSTNEKLFF. This rearrangement joins TRBV28 to TRBJ1-4; D unresolved. Germline lookup yields CDR1 MDHEN and CDR2 SYDVKM. This CDR3 is built from 13 residues. V was cut by 8 bases and J by 0 bases, with 7 bases left in between.

The chain has TRBV12-3 or TRBV12-4 and TRBJ1-6; D may be TRBD1 (5 bases). Trimming shortened V by 3 bases and J by 10 bases, and 7 bases separated the two germline ends. There are 12 residues in the CDR3. The CDR3 protein is CASSLGGSPLHF. The CDR3 DNA reads TGTGCCAGCAGTTTGGGGGGGTCACCCCTCCACTTT.

The chain joins TRBV14 to TRBJ2-2; TRBD1 matches at 8 bases. This CDR3 contains 17 residues. Germline CDR1 SGHDN, CDR2 FVKESK. J lost 4 bases, V lost 2 bases, and 9 bases had no gene match. The CDR3 protein is CASSQNAGGAVTGELFF. The CDR3, as DNA: TGTGCCAGCAGCCAAAACGCAGGGGGCGCGGTCACCGGGGAGCTGTTTTTT.

This clone was observed a single time. The chain carries TRBV10-1 and TRBJ2-7; D perhaps matches TRBD2 (5 bases). Germline V gives CDR1 WNHNN, CDR2 SYGVQD (reference sequence). The CDR3 is 15 amino acids. V was trimmed by 0 bases and J by 0 bases, leaving 9 bases between them. The CDR3 DNA reads TGCGCCAGCAGTGAGTCTTCGGGAACCTCCTACGAGCAGTACTTC. Translation gives CASSESSGTSYEQYF.

This rearrangement joins TRBV28 to TRBJ2-4, with TRBD1 identical over 8 bases. Germline V CDR1 and CDR2: MDHEN, SYDVKM. With V trimmed by 2 bases and J by 0 bases, 3 bases remained unmatched. The CDR3 totals 16 residues. For the CDR3, the DNA is TGTGCCAGCAGTTTAACAGGGGGTGTAGCCAAAAACATTCAGTACTTC. It specifies CASSLTGGVAKNIQYF.

V and J are TRBV20-1 and TRBJ1-6; D remains unclear. V was cut by 2 bases and J by 7 bases, with 3 bases left in between. This CDR3 contains 11 residues. Germline CDR1 DFQATT, CDR2 SNEGSKA (reference sequence). CDR3 loop: CSARSNSPLHF. The CDR3 DNA reads TGCAGTGCTAGATCGAATTCACCCCTCCACTTT.

The rearrangement uses TRBV13 and TRBJ2-4, with unresolved D. Germline CDR1 and CDR2: PRHDT and FYEKMQ (reference sequence). CDR3 length: 13 residues. V shed 0 bases and J shed 4 bases, with 4 bases lying between them. The CDR3 region has the DNA TGTGCCAGCAGCTTAGGGGCAAAAAACATTCAGTACTTC. Residues: CASSLGAKNIQYF.

The genes are TRBV14 and TRBJ2-1; 7 bases map to TRBD1. Germline CDR1 is SGHDN and CDR2 is FVKESK. The J segment lost 5 bases and the V segment lost 1 base, leaving 8 bases of the junction unmatched. CDR3 size: 16 residues. CDR3 region: CASSQVDEGQHNEQFF. CDR3 bases: TGTGCCAGCAGCCAAGTAGATGAGGGACAGCACAATGAGCAGTTCTTC.

This chain uses TRBV7-6 with TRBJ2-7; weak D call: TRBD1 (5 bases). This CDR3 has 13 residues. Germline CDR1 is SGHVS and CDR2 is FNYEAQ. Trimming left V 1 base short and J 5 bases short, with 9 bases between. The CDR3 bases are TGTGCCAGCAGCTTAGACAGGCCTGACGAGCAGTACTTC. Residues: CASSLDRPDEQYF.

V and J are TRBV7-9 and TRBJ2-7; D is possibly TRBD1 (5 bases). CDR3 length: 16 residues. The germline V and J ends were trimmed by 1 base and 0 bases, with 13 bases remaining between them. Germline V gives CDR1 SEHNR, CDR2 FQNEAQ (reference sequence). The CDR3 bases are TGTGCCAGCAGCTTAGTTTCAGGGCTTAGCTCCTACGAGCAGTACTTC. This codes for CASSLVSGLSSYEQYF. The full variable domain, in which reference TRBV7-9 and TRBJ2-7 provide the parts outside the CDR3, is DTGVSQNPRHKITKRGQNVTFRCDPISEHNRLYWYRQTLGQGPEFLTYFQNEAQLEKSRLLSDRFSAERPKGSFSTLEIQRTEQGDSAMYLCASSLVSGLSSYEQYFGPGTRLTVT.

The chain recombines TRBV3-1 (or the pseudogene TRBV3-2) with TRBJ2-1, with D unresolved. Deletions cut 1 base from V and 2 bases from J, with 15 bases between. CDR3 size: 17 residues. Germline-derived CDR1 and CDR2 are LGHDT and YNNKEL (reference sequence). The CDR3 reads CASSQVVPAKTYNEQFF. The CDR3 coding sequence is TGTGCCAGCAGCCAAGTCGTTCCAGCGAAGACCTACAATGAGCAGTTCTTC.

This clone was seen only once. The J gene is TRBJ2-2, the V gene TRBV10-2; no reliable D call. This CDR3 comprises 15 residues. V dropped 4 bases and J dropped 0 bases, with 9 bases sitting between them. Germline CDR1 WSHSY, CDR2 SAAADI. The CDR3 DNA is TGCGCCAGCAGTGTTACGGTGCCGAACACCGGGGAGCTGTTTTTT. Translation: CASSVTVPNTGELFF.

Notes on this clone: Relative to the germline gene, one junction end is altered; a read error may explain this. This sequence joins TRBV6-2 or TRBV6-3 and TRBJ2-5; D is uncertain. The V gene's germline CDR1 is MNHEY and CDR2 SVGEGT. This CDR3 spans 11 amino acids. The CDR3 sequence: CASSLSETQYF. In nucleotides, the CDR3 is TGTGCCAGTAGTTTGTCGGAGACCCAGTACTTC.